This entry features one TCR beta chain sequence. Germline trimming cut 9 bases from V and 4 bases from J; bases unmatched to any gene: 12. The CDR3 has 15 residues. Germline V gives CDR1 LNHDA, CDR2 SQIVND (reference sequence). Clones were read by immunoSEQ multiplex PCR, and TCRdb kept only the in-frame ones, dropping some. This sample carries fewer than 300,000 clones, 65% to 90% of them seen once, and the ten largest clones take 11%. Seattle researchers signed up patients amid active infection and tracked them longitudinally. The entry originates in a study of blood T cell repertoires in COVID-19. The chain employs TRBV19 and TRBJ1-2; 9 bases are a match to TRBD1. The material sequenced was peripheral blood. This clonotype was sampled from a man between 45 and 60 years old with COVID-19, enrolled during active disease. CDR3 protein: CASENNRGRIYGYTF. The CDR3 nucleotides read TGTGCCAGCGAAAACAACAGGGGGCGCATCTATGGCTACACCTTC. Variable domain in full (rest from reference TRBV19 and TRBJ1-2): DGGITQSPKYLFRKEGQNVTLSCEQNLNHDAMYWYRQDPGQGLRLIYYSQIVNDFQKGDIAEGYSVSREKKESFPLTVTSAQKNPTAFYLCASENNRGRIYGYTFGSGTRLTVV.